A single sample is the source of the 6 T cell receptor beta chains below, sequenced in a study of tumor-infiltrating lymphocytes in primary liver carcinoma. Total RNA (roughly 530 ng) served as template for TCR beta cDNA synthesis primed by a constant-region primer. ARM-PCR was slightly modified, and three nested multiplex PCR rounds with it gave rise to the TCR beta libraries. The opening two PCR rounds, approximately 10 cycles each, paired TRBV1-TRBV30 forward primers with a C-beta reverse primer. MiXCR, run by TCRdb on the multiplex PCR reads, gives a single entry per CDR3 protein. The sample consists of about 180,000 distinct CDR3 sequences, about 60% of them appearing once. Germline DNA was also extracted, while the blood RNA originated from unsorted whole blood. Sequencing was done on a sample of peripheral blood. All receptors derive from a man aged 40-49 years with primary liver carcinoma and hepatitis B virus infection.

This clonotype showed up just once. One end of the junction does not line up with germline, which may come from a read error. This chain uses TRBV5-4 with TRBJ2-7, with D possibly TRBD1 on 6 matching bases. Germline CDR1 and CDR2: SGHNT and YYREEE (reference sequence). The CDR3 covers 16 residues. The CDR3 DNA sequence: TGTGCCAGCGGCTTGGCCGGGACACTAAAAGACTACGAGCAGTACTTC. This gives the protein CASGLAGTLKDYEQYF.

Of note for this clonotype: At one end, the junction sequence differs from germline, possibly due to a read error. The chain carries TRBV4-1 and TRBJ2-1, with D possibly TRBD1 on 5 matching bases. The CDR3 loop spans 13 amino acids. Germline V gene lookup returns CDR1 MGHRA and CDR2 YSYEKL. CDR3 sequence (DNA): TGCGCCAGCAACCAAGATAGGGGTAGGGAGCAGTTCTTC. This codes for CASNQDRGREQFF.

Regarding this clonotype: The germline gene is not matched at one end of the junction; a read error may be the cause. The chain links TRBV7-9 to TRBJ1-1; the match to TRBD1 covers 9 bases. The germline V gene encodes CDR1 SEHNR and CDR2 FQNEAQ (reference sequence). CDR3 length: 14 amino acids. CDR3 region: CVSSLGTGSDVAFF. The CDR3, as DNA: TGTGTCAGCAGCTTAGGGACAGGGAGCGATGTAGCTTTCTTT.

The chain has TRBV7-9 and TRBJ2-2; no clear D gene. Between the trimmed V and J ends, which lost 2 bases and 4 bases, there was a span of 8 bases. Per the germline V gene, CDR1 is SEHNR and CDR2 is FQNEAQ (reference sequence). The CDR3 consists of 14 residues. CDR3 residues: CASSLTTSTGELFF. The CDR3 nucleotides are TGTGCCAGCAGCTTAACAACGAGCACCGGGGAGCTGTTTTTT.

The chain combines TRBV6-1 with TRBJ1-4, with D hard to call. The CDR3 consists of 16 residues. V was pared by 1 base and J by 3 bases, with 12 bases between. The germline V gene has CDR1 MNHNS and CDR2 SASEGT. The CDR3 sequence is CASSEGVARSNEKLFF. The CDR3 nucleotides read TGTGCCAGCAGTGAAGGGGTGGCCCGCTCTAATGAAAAACTGTTTTTT.

This clonotype was counted a few times. The chain uses TRBV6-6 and TRBJ1-1, with TRBD1 matching 9 bases. In germline, CDR1 is MNHNY, CDR2 SVGAGI (reference sequence). Germline trimming cut 4 bases from V and 4 bases from J; bases unmatched to any gene: 7. The CDR3 has 15 amino acids. The CDR3 DNA reads TGTGCCAGCAGTTTATTTCTACAGGGGGCCACTGAAGCTTTCTTT. The encoded protein is CASSLFLQGATEAFF.